These T cell receptor beta chains were read from a single sample in a study of T cell repertoires in cytomegalovirus infection. These receptors' targets are unknown. TCRdb redid the calling of the reads with MiXCR, one entry per CDR3 protein. The data contain approximately 130,000 distinct CDR3 sequences, roughly 25% of them singletons. The sequenced sample was PBMCs, sequenced either directly or after in vitro stimulation (not recorded which). Receptors were obtained from a human donor in good health (CMV status not recorded). Some clones in this sample may be carry-over from other donors' samples. CDR3s leave out the opening cysteine and the closing phenylalanine or tryptophan.

V: TRBV28; CDR3: ASSYYGGSNTEAF
V: TRBV6-2/TRBV6-3; CDR3: ASSYLSGAPYNEQF
V: TRBV7-2; CDR3: ASSPEASGKWYEQY
V: TRBV6-2/TRBV6-3; CDR3: ASRLPRQGIEGYT
V: TRBV14; CDR3: ASSLLLTYEQY
V: TRBV7-8; CDR3: ASIIAGAETQY
V: TRBV7-2; CDR3: ASSFTPGQGDQPQH
V: TRBV30; CDR3: AWSVQSQVDT
V: TRBV5-6; CDR3: ASSWLGLATGDGVWAKNIQY
V: TRBV19; CDR3: ASRTDRNYGYT
V: TRBV3-1; CDR3: ASSPLWTGNTEAF
V: TRBV4-2; CDR3: ASSQVGFNTEAF
V: TRBV7-2; CDR3: ASSPLVLVQQETQY
V: TRBV19; CDR3: ASSSDPYNTGELF
V: TRBV29-1; CDR3: SAGESSYNEQF
V: TRBV5-6; CDR3: ASSRRQVSPLH
V: TRBV12-3/TRBV12-4; CDR3: ASSADRGLLGAF
V: TRBV2; CDR3: ASSEAPGASYEQY
V: TRBV25-1; CDR3: ASSRAGSSYNEQF
V: TRBV6-1; CDR3: ASREGHSMNTEAF
V: TRBV7-9; CDR3: ASSHLSDRGEKLF
V: TRBV7-8; CDR3: ASSLESVRTGATNTEAF
V: TRBV12-3/TRBV12-4; CDR3: ASSPARATYGYT
V: TRBV7-2; CDR3: ASTLWAGQETQY
V: TRBV6-5; CDR3: ASSYSKFGELF
V: TRBV6-2/TRBV6-3; CDR3: ASSFRISGANVLT
V: TRBV6-2/TRBV6-3; CDR3: ASTAPWAADNEQF
V: TRBV7-7; CDR3: ASSRGAEETQY
V: TRBV7-2; CDR3: ASSLDRENEAF
V: TRBV20-1; CDR3: SARPAGRDTEAF
V: TRBV6-5; CDR3: ASTLRPMAGELF
V: TRBV4-2; CDR3: ASSQVAGGDYGYT
V: TRBV7-8; CDR3: ASSLGVPANTIY